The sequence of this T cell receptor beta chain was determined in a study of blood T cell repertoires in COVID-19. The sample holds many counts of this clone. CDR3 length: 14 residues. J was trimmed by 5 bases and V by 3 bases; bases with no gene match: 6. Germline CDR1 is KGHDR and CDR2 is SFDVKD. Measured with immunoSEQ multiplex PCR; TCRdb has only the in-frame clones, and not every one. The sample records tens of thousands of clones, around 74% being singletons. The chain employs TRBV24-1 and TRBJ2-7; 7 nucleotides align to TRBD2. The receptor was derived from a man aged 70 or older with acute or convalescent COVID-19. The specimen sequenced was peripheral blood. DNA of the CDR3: TGTGCCACCAGTGATAGGCTAGCGGTGAACGAGCAGTACTTC. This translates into CATSDRLAVNEQYF.